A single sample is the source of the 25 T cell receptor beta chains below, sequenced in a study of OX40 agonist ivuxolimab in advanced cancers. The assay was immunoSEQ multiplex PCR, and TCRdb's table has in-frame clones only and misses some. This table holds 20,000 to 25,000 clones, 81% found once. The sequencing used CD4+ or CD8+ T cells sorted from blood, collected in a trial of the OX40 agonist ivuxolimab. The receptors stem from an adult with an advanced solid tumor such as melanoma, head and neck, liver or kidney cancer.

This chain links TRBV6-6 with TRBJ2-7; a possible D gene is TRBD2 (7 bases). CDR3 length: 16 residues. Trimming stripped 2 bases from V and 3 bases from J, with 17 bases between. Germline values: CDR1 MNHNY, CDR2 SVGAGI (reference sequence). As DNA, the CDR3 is TGTGCCAGCAGTTACCCGAGGGGGAGGGCCGACTACGAGCAGTACTTC. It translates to CASSYPRGRADYEQYF.

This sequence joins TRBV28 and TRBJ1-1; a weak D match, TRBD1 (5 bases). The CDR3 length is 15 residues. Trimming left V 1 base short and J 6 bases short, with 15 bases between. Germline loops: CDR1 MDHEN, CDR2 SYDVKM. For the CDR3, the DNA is TGTGCCAGCAGTTTATCAAACTGGGGCCTCGCTGAAGCTTTCTTT. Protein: CASSLSNWGLAEAFF. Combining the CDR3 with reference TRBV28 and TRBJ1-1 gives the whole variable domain DVKVTQSSRYLVKRTGEKVFLECVQDMDHENMFWYRQDPGLGLRLIYFSYDVKMKEKGDIPEGYSVSREKKERFSLILESASTNQTSMYLCASSLSNWGLAEAFFGQGTRLTVV.

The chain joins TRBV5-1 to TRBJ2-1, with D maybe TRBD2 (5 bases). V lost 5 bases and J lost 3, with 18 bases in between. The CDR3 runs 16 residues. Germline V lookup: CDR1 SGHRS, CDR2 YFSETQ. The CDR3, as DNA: TGCGCCAGCAGGCCCATAGTTGGGGAGTACTACAATGAGCAGTTCTTC. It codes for CASRPIVGEYYNEQFF.

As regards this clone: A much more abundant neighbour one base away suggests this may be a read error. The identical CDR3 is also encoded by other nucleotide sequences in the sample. The CDR3 spells CASSLGKDEKLFF. In DNA, the CDR3 is TGTGCCAGCAGTTTAGGCAAGGATGAAAAACTGTTTTTT. V gene TRBV27 combines with J gene TRBJ1-4; D uncertain. The CDR3 consists of 13 residues. The V gene's germline CDR1 is MNHEY and CDR2 SMNVEV (reference sequence). V was cut by 2 bases and J by 6 bases, with 7 bases left in between.

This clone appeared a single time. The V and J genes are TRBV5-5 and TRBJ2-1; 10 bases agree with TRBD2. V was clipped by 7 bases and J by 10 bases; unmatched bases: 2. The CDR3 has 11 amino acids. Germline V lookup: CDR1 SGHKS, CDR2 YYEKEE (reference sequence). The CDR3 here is CASVLAGEQFF. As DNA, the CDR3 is TGTGCCAGCGTACTAGCGGGAGAGCAGTTCTTC. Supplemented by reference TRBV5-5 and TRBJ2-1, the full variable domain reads DAGVTQSPTHLIKTRGQQVTLRCSPISGHKSVSWYQQVLGQGPQFIFQYYEKEERGRGNFPDRFSARQFPNYSSELNVNALLLGDSALYLCASVLAGEQFFGPGTRLTVL.

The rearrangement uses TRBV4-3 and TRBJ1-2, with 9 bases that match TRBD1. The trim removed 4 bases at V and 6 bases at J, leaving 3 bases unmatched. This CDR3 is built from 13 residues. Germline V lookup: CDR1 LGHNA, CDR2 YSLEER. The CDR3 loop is CASSPRQGDGYTF. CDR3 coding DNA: TGCGCCAGCAGCCCCCGACAGGGGGATGGCTACACCTTC.

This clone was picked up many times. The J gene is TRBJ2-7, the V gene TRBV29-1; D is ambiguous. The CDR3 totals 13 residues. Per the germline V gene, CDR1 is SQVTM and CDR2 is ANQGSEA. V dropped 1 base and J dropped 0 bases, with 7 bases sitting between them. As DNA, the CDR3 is TGCAGCGTTGAAGCGGAGAGCTCCTACGAGCAGTACTTC. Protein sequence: CSVEAESSYEQYF.

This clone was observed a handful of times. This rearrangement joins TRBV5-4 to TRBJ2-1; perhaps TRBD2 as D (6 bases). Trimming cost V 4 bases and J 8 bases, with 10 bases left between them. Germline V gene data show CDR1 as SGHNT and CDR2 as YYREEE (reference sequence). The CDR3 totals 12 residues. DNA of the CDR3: TGTGCCAGCAGCCCTTCGGGGGATGAGCAGTTCTTC. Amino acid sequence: CASSPSGDEQFF.

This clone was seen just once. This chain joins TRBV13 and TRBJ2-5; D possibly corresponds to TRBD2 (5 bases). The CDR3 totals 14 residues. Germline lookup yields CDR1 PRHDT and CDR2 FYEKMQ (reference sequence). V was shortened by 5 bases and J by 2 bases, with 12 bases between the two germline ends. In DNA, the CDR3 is TGTGCCAGCAGCCTAGCCCCCATACAAGAGACCCAGTACTTC. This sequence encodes CASSLAPIQETQYF.

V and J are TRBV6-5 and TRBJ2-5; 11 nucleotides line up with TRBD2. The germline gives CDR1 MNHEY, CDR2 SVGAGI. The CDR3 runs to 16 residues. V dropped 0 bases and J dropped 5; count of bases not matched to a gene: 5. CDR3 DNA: TGTGCCAGCAGTTACTCTAGCGGGGGGGCGGGTGAGACCCAGTACTTC. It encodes CASSYSSGGAGETQYF.

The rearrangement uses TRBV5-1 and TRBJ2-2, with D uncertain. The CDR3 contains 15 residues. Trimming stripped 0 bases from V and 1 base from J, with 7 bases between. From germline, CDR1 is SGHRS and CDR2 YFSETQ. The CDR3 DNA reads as TGCGCCAGCAGCTTGGACTTGGTGAACACCGGGGAGCTGTTTTTT. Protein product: CASSLDLVNTGELFF.

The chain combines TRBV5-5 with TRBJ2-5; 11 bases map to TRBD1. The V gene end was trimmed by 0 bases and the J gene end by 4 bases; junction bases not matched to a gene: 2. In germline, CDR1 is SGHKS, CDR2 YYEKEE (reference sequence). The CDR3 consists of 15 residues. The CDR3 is CASSLEGTGGETQYF. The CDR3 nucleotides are TGTGCCAGCAGCTTGGAGGGGACAGGGGGAGAGACCCAGTACTTC. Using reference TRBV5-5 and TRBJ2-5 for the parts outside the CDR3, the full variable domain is DAGVTQSPTHLIKTRGQQVTLRCSPISGHKSVSWYQQVLGQGPQFIFQYYEKEERGRGNFPDRFSARQFPNYSSELNVNALLLGDSALYLCASSLEGTGGETQYFGPGTRLLVL.

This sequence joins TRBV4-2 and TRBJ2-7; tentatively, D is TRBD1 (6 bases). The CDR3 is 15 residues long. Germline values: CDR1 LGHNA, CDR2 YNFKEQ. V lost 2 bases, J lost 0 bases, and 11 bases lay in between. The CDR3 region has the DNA TGTGCCAGCAGCCAATCCAGGACAGCCTCCTACGAGCAGTACTTC. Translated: CASSQSRTASYEQYF.

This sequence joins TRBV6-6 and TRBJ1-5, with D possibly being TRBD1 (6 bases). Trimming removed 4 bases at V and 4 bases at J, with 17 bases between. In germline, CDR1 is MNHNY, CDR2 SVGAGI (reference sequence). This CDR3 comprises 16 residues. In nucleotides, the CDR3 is TGTGCCAGCAGTTTGACAGGAGCCACTCCTAATCAGCCCCAGCATTTT. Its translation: CASSLTGATPNQPQHF.

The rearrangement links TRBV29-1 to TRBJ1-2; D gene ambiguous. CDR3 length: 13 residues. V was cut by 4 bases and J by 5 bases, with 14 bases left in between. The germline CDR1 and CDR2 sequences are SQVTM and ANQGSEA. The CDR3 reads CSVVGPAGYGYTF. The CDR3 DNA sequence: TGCAGCGTTGTTGGTCCGGCAGGATATGGCTACACCTTC.

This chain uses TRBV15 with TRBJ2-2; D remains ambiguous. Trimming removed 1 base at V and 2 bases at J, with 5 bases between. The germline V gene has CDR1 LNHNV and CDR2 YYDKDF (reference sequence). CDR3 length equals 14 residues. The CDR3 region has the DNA TGTGCCACCAGCAGAGGCAGCAACACCGGGGAGCTGTTTTTT. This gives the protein CATSRGSNTGELFF.

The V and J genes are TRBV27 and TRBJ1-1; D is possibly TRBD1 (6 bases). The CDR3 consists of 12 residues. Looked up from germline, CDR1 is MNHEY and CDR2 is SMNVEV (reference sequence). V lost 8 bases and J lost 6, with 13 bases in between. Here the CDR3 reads CASWRGGAEAFF. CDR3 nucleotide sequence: TGTGCCAGCTGGAGGGGGGGGGCTGAAGCTTTCTTT.

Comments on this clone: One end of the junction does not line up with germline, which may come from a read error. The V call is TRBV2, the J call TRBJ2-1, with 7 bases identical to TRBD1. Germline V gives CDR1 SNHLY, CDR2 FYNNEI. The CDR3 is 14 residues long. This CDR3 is CASATGVSFNEQFF. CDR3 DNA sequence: TGTGCCAGCGCCACAGGGGTTTCCTTCAATGAGCAGTTCTTC. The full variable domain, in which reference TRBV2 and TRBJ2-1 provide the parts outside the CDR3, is EPEVTQTPSHQVTQMGQEVILRCVPISNHLYFYWYRQILGQKVEFLVSFYNNEISEKSEIFDDQFSVERPDGSNFTLKIRSTKLEDSAMYFCASATGVSFNEQFFGPGTRLTVL.

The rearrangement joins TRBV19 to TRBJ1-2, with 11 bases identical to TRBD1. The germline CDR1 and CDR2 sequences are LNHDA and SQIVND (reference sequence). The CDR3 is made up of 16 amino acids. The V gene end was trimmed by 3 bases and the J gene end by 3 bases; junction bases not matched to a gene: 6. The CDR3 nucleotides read TGTGCCAGTAGTATTTTCTGGACAGGGGGCGACTATGGCTACACCTTC. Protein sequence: CASSIFWTGGDYGYTF. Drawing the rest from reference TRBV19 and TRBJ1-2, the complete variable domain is DGGITQSPKYLFRKEGQNVTLSCEQNLNHDAMYWYRQDPGQGLRLIYYSQIVNDFQKGDIAEGYSVSREKKESFPLTVTSAQKNPTAFYLCASSIFWTGGDYGYTFGSGTRLTVV.

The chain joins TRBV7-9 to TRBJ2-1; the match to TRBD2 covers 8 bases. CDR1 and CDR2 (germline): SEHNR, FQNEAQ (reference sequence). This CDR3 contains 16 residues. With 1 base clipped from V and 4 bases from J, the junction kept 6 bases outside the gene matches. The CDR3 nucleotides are TGTGCCAGCAGCTTAGTCGGGAGGGAAGGGTACAATGAGCAGTTCTTC. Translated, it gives CASSLVGREGYNEQFF.

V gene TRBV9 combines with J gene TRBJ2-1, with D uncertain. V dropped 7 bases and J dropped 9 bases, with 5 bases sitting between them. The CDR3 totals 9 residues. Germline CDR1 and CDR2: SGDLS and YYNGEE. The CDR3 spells CASGFEQFF. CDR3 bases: TGTGCCAGCGGTTTTGAGCAGTTCTTC.

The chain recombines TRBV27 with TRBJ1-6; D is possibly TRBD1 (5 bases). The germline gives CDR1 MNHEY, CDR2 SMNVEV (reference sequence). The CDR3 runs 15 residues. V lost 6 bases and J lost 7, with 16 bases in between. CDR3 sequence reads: CASRIQTVLNSPLHF. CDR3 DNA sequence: TGTGCCAGCAGAATTCAGACAGTCCTCAATTCACCCCTCCACTTT.

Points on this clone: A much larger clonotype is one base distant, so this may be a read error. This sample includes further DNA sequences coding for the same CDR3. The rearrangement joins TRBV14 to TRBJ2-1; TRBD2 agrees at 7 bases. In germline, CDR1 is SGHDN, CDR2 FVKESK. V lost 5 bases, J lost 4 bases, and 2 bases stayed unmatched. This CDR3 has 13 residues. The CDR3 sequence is CASSTSAYNEQFF. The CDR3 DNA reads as TGTGCCAGCAGCACTAGCGCATACAATGAGCAGTTCTTC. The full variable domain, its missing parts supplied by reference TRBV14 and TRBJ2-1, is EAGVTQFPSHSVIEKGQTVTLRCDPISGHDNLYWYRRVMGKEIKFLLHFVKESKQDESGMPNNRFLAERTGGTYSTLKVQPAELEDSGVYFCASSTSAYNEQFFGPGTRLTVL.

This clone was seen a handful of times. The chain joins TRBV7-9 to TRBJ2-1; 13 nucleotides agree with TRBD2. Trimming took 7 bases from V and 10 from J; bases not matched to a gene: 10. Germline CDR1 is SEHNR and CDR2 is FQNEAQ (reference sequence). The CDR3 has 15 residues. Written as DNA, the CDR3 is TGTGCCAGCATCCCCACTAGCGGGAGGGGAGAAGAGCAGTTCTTC. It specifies CASIPTSGRGEEQFF.

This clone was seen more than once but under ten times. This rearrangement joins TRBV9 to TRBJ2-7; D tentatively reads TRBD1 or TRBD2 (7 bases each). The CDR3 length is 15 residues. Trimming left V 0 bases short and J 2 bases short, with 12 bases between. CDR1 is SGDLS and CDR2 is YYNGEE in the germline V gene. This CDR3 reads CASSVEAGGAYEQYF. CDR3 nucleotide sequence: TGTGCCAGCAGCGTAGAGGCAGGGGGGGCCTACGAGCAGTACTTC.